This TCR beta chain was found in a study of CD8+ T cells in alopecia areata. About the research overall: Tofacitinib was taken orally by treated patients, and the dose was 5 to 10 mg twice daily.

V lost 10 bases, J lost 1 base, and 16 bases stayed unmatched. CDR1 and CDR2 (germline): MDHEN, SYDVKM. CDR3 length equals 19 residues. Sequencing relied on a cDNA template that was reverse transcribed from extracted RNA. The repertoire was sequenced with immunoSEQ multiplex PCR; TCRdb's copy has only in-frame clones and lacks some. The data contain roughly 130,000 clones, roughly 54% of them singletons. Sequencing used CD4+ T cells sorted from blood, obtained at week 0. V is TRBV28 and J is TRBJ2-3, with 14 bases that match TRBD2. This clonotype was obtained from a human donor with alopecia areata. CDR3: CATDGLAGGFSGGTDTQYF. CDR3 coding DNA: TGTGCCACCGATGGACTAGCGGGAGGATTCTCCGGGGGCACAGATACGCAGTATTTT. Filled out from reference TRBV28 and TRBJ2-3, the complete variable domain reads DVKVTQSSRYLVKRTGEKVFLECVQDMDHENMFWYRQDPGLGLRLIYFSYDVKMKEKGDIPEGYSVSREKKERFSLILESASTNQTSMYLCATDGLAGGFSGGTDTQYFGPGTRLTVL.